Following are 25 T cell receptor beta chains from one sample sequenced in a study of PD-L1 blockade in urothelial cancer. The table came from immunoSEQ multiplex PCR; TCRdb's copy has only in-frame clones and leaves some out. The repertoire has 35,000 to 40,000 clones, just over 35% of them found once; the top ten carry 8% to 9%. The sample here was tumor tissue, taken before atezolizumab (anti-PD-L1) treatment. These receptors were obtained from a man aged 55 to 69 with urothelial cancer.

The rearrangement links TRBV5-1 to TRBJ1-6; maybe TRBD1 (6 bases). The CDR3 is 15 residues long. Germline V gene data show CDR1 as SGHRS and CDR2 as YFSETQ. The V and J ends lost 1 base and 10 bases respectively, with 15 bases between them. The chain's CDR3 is CASSLNSGGSSPLHF. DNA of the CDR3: TGCGCCAGCAGCTTGAATTCCGGGGGCAGCTCACCCCTCCACTTT.

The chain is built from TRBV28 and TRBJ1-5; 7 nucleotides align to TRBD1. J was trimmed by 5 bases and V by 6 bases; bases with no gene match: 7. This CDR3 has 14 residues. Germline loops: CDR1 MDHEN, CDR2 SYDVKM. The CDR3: CASSPDRADQPQHF. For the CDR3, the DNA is TGTGCCAGCAGCCCAGACAGGGCCGATCAGCCCCAGCATTTT.

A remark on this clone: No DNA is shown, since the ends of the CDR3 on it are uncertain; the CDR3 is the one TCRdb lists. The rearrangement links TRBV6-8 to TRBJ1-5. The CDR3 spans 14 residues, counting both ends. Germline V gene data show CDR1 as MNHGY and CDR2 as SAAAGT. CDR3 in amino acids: CASSSSGLNQPQHF.

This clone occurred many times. CDR3 protein: CASGPGTINSPLHF. CDR3 DNA: TGTGCCAGCGGTCCGGGGACTATAAATTCACCCCTCCACTTT. This chain joins TRBV11-3 and TRBJ1-6; perhaps TRBD1 as D (5 bases). The germline V and J ends were trimmed by 8 bases and 7 bases, with 15 bases remaining between them. The CDR3 extends over 14 amino acids. CDR1 is SGHNT, CDR2 YENEEA, per germline. Drawing the rest from reference TRBV11-3 and TRBJ1-6, the complete variable domain is EAGVVQSPRYKIIEKKQPVAFWCNPISGHNTLYWYLQNLGQGPELLIRYENEEAVDDSQLPKDRFSAERLKGVDSTLKIQPAELGDSAVYLCASGPGTINSPLHFGNGTRLTVT.

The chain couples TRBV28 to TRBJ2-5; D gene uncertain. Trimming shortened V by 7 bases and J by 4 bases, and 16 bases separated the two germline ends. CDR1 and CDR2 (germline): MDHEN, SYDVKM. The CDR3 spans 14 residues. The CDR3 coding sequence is TGTGCCAGCACCACCAACACTGGCGGAGAGACCCAGTACTTC. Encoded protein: CASTTNTGGETQYF.

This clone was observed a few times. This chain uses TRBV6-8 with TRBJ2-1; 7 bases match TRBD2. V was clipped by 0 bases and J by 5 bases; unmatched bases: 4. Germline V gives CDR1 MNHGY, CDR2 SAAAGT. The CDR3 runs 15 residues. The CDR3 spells CASSYSSGNDNEQFF. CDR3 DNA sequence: TGTGCCAGCAGTTACTCAAGCGGGAACGACAATGAGCAGTTCTTC.

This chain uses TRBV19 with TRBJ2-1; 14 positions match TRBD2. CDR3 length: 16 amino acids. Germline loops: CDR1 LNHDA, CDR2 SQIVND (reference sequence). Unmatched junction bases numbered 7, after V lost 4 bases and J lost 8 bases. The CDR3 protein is CASSKGLAGVFDEQFF. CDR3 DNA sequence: TGTGCCAGTAGTAAGGGACTAGCGGGAGTCTTTGATGAGCAGTTCTTC. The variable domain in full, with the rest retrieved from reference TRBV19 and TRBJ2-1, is DGGITQSPKYLFRKEGQNVTLSCEQNLNHDAMYWYRQDPGQGLRLIYYSQIVNDFQKGDIAEGYSVSREKKESFPLTVTSAQKNPTAFYLCASSKGLAGVFDEQFFGPGTRLTVL.

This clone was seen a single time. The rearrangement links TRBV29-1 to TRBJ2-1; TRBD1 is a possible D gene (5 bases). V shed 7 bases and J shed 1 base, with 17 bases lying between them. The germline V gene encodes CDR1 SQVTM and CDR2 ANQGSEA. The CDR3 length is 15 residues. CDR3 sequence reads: CSASIRERSYNEQFF. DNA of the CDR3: TGCAGCGCTTCTATCAGGGAAAGATCCTACAATGAGCAGTTCTTC.

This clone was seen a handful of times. The chain's CDR3 is CASSGGKDTQYF. As DNA, the CDR3 is TGTGCCAGCAGCGGGGGGAAAGATACGCAGTATTTT. The chain has TRBV6-4 and TRBJ2-3, with 7 positions matching TRBD2. CDR3 length: 12 residues. The germline gives CDR1 MRHNA, CDR2 SNTAGT. With V trimmed by 6 bases and J by 5 bases, 2 bases remained unmatched.

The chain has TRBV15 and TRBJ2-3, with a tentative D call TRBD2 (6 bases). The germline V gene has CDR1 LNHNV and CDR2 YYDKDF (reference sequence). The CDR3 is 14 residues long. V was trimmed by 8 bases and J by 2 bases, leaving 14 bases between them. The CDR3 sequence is CATRRGKYTDTQYF. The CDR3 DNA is TGTGCCACCCGGAGGGGAAAGTACACAGATACGCAGTATTTT.

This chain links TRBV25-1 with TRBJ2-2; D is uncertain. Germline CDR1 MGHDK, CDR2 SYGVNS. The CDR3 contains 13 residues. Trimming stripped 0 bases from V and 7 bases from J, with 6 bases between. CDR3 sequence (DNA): TGTGCCAGCAGTGAATATTGGGTCGGGGAGCTGTTTTTT. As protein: CASSEYWVGELFF.

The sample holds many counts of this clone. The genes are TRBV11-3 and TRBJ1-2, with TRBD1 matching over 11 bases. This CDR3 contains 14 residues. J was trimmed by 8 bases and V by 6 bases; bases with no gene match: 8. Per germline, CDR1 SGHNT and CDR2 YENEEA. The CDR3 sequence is CASSTGQGAGGYTF. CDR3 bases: TGTGCCAGCAGTACCGGACAGGGGGCAGGAGGCTACACCTTC.

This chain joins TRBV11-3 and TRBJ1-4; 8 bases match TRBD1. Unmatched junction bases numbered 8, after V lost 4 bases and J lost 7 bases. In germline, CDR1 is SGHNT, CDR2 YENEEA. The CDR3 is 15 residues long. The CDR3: CASSSWTGLREKLFF. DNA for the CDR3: TGTGCCAGCAGCTCTTGGACAGGGTTGCGTGAAAAACTGTTTTTT.

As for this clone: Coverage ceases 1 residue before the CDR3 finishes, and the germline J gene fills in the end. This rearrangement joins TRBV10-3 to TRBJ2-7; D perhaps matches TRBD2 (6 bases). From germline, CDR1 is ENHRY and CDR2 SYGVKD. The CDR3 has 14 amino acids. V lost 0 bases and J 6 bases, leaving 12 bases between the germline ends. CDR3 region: CAISESGREVEQYF. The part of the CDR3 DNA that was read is TGTGCCATCAGTGAGTCGGGCAGGGAGGTCGAGCAGTAC.

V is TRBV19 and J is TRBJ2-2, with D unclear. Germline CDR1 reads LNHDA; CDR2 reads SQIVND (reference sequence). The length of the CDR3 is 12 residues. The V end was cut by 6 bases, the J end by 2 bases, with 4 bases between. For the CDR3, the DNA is TGTGCCAGTAGGGGTAACACCGGGGAGCTGTTTTTT. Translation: CASRGNTGELFF.

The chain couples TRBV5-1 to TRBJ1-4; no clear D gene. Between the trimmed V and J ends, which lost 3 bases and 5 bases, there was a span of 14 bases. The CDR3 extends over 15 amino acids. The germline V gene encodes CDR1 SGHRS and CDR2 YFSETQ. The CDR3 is CASSSPEGGNEKLFF. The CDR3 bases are TGCGCCAGCAGCTCCCCGGAGGGTGGGAATGAAAAACTGTTTTTT.

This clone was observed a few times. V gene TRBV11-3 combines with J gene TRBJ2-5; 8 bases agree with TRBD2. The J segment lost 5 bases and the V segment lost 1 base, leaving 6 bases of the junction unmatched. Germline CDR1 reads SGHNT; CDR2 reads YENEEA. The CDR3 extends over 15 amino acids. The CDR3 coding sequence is TGTGCCAGCAGCTTAGTTGCGGGAGGACGGGAGACCCAGTACTTC. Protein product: CASSLVAGGRETQYF.

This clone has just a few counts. CDR3 coding DNA: TGTGCCAGCAGTCGGGGGCCAAGGCAAAATGAGCAGTTCTTC. It codes for CASSRGPRQNEQFF. This sequence joins TRBV11-1 and TRBJ2-1; D may correspond to TRBD1 or TRBD2 (6 bases each). Germline V lookup: CDR1 SGHAT, CDR2 FQDESV (reference sequence). This CDR3 spans 14 amino acids. Trimming pared 6 bases from V and 7 bases from J, leaving 16 bases between.

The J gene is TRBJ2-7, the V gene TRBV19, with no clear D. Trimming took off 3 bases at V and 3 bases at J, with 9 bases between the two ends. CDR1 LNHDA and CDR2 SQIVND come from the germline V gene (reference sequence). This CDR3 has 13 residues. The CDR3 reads CASSITQNYEQYF. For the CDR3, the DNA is TGTGCCAGTAGTATCACACAAAACTACGAGCAGTACTTC.

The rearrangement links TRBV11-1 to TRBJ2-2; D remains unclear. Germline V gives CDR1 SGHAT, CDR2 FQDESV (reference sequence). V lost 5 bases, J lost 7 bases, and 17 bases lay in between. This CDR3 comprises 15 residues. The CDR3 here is CASSGMENQNGELFF. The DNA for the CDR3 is TGTGCCAGCAGCGGTATGGAGAATCAAAACGGGGAGCTGTTTTTT.

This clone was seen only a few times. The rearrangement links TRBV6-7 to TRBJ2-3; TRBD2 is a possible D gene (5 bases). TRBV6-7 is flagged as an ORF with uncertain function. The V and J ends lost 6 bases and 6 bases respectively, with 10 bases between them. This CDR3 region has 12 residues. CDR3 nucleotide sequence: TGTGCCAGCAGCTCCCGCGGGGATACGCAGTATTTT. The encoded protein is CASSSRGDTQYF.

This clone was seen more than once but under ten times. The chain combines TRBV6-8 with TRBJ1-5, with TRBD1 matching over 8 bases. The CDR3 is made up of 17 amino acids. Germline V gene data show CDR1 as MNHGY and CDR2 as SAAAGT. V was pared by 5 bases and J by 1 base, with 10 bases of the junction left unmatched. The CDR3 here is CASSGRPDRASNQPQHF. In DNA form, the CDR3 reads TGTGCCAGCAGTGGACGTCCGGACAGGGCCAGCAATCAGCCCCAGCATTTT.

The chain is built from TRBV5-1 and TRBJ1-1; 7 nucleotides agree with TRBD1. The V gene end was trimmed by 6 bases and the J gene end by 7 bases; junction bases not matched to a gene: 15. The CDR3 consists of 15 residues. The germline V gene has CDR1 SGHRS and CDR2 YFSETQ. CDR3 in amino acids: CASTASLVQGDEAFF. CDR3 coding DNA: TGCGCCAGCACCGCCAGCCTGGTCCAGGGGGATGAAGCTTTCTTT.

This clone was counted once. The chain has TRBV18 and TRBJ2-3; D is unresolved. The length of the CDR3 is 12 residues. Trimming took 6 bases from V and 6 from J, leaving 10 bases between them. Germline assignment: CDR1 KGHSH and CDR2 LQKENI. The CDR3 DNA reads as TGTGCCAGCTCCCCCCGGTACGATACGCAGTATTTT. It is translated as CASSPRYDTQYF.

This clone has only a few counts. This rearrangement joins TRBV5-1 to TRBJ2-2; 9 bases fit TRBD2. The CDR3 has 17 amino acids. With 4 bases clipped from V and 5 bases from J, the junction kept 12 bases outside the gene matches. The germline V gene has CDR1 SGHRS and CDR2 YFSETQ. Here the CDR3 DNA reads TGCGCCAGCAGCCCACACGCGACTAGCGGAAGGACCGGGGAGCTGTTTTTT. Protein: CASSPHATSGRTGELFF.